Listed below are T cell receptor beta chains from one sample, sequenced in a study of T cell responses to AZD1222 COVID-19 vaccine. This table comes from immunoSEQ multiplex PCR, and its TCRdb copy is limited to in-frame clones, with some not included. The profile shows some 120,000 clones, roughly 84% of them singletons. The specimen was peripheral blood, collected on day 0 of AZD1222 vaccination. Receptors originate from an adult in good health. The CDR3 runs from the conserved cysteine through the conserved F or W. D genes are given only for firm matches. Not every row has a clone size; where given, it reads once, few, many or a size class.

size	V	D	J	CDR3	DNA
-	TRBV3-1/TRBV3-2	TRBD2	TRBJ2-5	CASSQDRSSGYQETQYF	TGTGCCAGCAGCCAAGATAGGTCTAGCGGCTACCAAGAGACCCAGTACTTC
-	TRBV29-1	-	TRBJ1-2	CSVAPEGYGYTF	TGCAGCGTTGCCCCGGAGGGGTATGGCTACACCTTC
-	TRBV7-6	-	TRBJ1-1	CASSPNRAMNTEAFF	TGTGCCAGCAGCCCTAACAGGGCCATGAACACTGAAGCTTTCTTT
once	TRBV4-1	TRBD1	TRBJ1-5	CASSQDLGTGDQPQHF	TGCGCCAGCAGCCAAGATTTAGGGACAGGGGATCAGCCCCAGCATTTT
-	TRBV7-6	-	TRBJ2-3	CASSLQGYF	TGTGCCAGCAGCTTACAGGGATATTTT
-	TRBV5-1	TRBD2	TRBJ2-1	CASSFLAGGPNEQFF	TGCGCCAGCAGCTTCCTAGCGGGGGGGCCCAATGAGCAGTTCTTC
once	TRBV13	-	TRBJ1-6	CASAGGKSPLHF	TGTGCCAGTGCCGGGGGAAAGTCACCCCTCCACTTT
-	TRBV11-3	-	TRBJ1-4	CASSFLCRAPNEKLFF	TGTGCCAGCAGCTTCCTTTGTAGGGCCCCTAATGAAAAACTGTTTTTT
-	TRBV2	TRBD1	TRBJ1-1	CARVSRDSDFTEAFF	TGTGCCAGGGTGTCCCGGGACAGTGATTTCACTGAAGCTTTCTTT
-	TRBV11-2	-	TRBJ2-3	CASSLGASTDTQYF	TGTGCCAGCAGCTTAGGCGCGAGCACAGATACGCAGTATTTT
-	TRBV6-5	TRBD2	TRBJ2-7	CASTPSGEYEQYF	TGTGCCAGCACCCCTAGCGGGGAATACGAGCAGTACTTC
-	TRBV6-5	TRBD1	TRBJ2-2	CASRPTGQGTGELFF	TGTGCCAGCAGACCGACGGGACAGGGCACCGGGGAGCTGTTTTTT
-	TRBV6-5	TRBD1	TRBJ1-2	CASSQGQGSRGYTF	TGTGCCAGCAGCCAAGGACAGGGCAGTCGTGGCTACACCTTC
-	TRBV19	-	TRBJ1-4	CASSPRKTGNNEKLFF	TGTGCCAGTAGTCCCAGAAAGACGGGTAATAATGAAAAACTGTTTTTT
-	TRBV3-1/TRBV3-2	-	TRBJ2-2	CASSQGHTGELFF	TGTGCCAGCAGCCAAGGGCACACCGGGGAGCTGTTTTTT
-	TRBV7-9	-	TRBJ1-1	CASSYTRQAEEAFF	TGTGCCAGCAGCTATACAAGACAGGCTGAGGAAGCTTTCTTT
once	TRBV5-4	TRBD1	TRBJ1-4	CAGGTGENEKLFF	TGTGCCGGTGGGACAGGCGAGAATGAAAAACTGTTTTTT
-	TRBV6-5	-	TRBJ1-6	CASSRDVAYNSPLHF	TGTGCCAGCAGCCGAGACGTTGCCTATAATTCACCCCTCCACTTT
-	TRBV4-2	-	TRBJ1-1	CASSQEVDTEAFF	TGTGCCAGCAGCCAAGAGGTGGACACTGAAGCTTTCTTT
few	TRBV6-1	-	TRBJ1-1	CASSEQTFSSTEAFF	TGTGCCAGCAGTGAACAGACATTTTCTAGCACTGAAGCTTTCTTT
-	TRBV25-1	-	TRBJ2-7	CASIEKTSSYEQYF	TGTGCCAGCATAGAGAAGACGAGCTCCTACGAGCAGTACTTC
-	TRBV6-2/TRBV6-3	-	TRBJ1-3	CASSYSTTASSGNTIYF	TGTGCCAGCAGTTACTCTACGACGGCTAGCTCTGGAAACACCATATATTTT
-	TRBV11-2	-	TRBJ2-5	CASSRGYQETQYF	TGTGCCAGCAGTCGGGGGTACCAAGAGACCCAGTACTTC
once	TRBV2	TRBD1	TRBJ1-5	CASSLGTGTNQPQHF	TGTGCCAGCAGTCTAGGGACAGGGACCAATCAGCCCCAGCATTTT
-	TRBV5-1	TRBD1	TRBJ1-2	CASSWGTGVGYTF	TGCGCCAGCAGCTGGGGGACAGGAGTGGGCTACACCTTC
few	TRBV4-1	-	TRBJ2-7	CASRSGDEQYF	TGCGCCAGCAGGAGTGGAGACGAGCAGTACTTC
-	TRBV3-1/TRBV3-2	-	TRBJ1-5	CASSPSLGNPRNQPQHF	TGTGCCAGCAGCCCCTCCCTCGGGAACCCCCGCAATCAGCCCCAGCATTTT
-	TRBV5-6	-	TRBJ1-3	CASSLRGSGNTIYF	TGTGCCAGCAGCTTACGAGGGTCTGGAAACACCATATATTTT
-	TRBV5-6	TRBD1	TRBJ1-2	CASSWRTGGGYTF	TGTGCCAGCAGCTGGAGGACAGGGGGCGGCTACACCTTC
-	TRBV18	-	TRBJ1-5	CASSREDGNQPQHF	TGTGCCAGCTCACGGGAGGACGGCAATCAGCCCCAGCATTTT
-	TRBV12-3/TRBV12-4	-	TRBJ1-2	CASSLTYNYGYTF	TGTGCCAGCAGTTTGACATATAACTATGGCTACACCTTC
-	TRBV27	-	TRBJ1-1	CASSLNRPQGTEAFF	TGTGCCAGCAGTTTAAACAGACCCCAGGGCACTGAAGCTTTCTTT
-	TRBV19	-	TRBJ1-4	CASTNGFFRERTNEKLFF	TGTGCCAGTACCAATGGATTTTTTCGGGAACGGACTAATGAAAAACTGTTTTTT
-	TRBV27	-	TRBJ2-3	CASSPHGGMDTDTQYF	TGTGCCAGCAGTCCCCACGGTGGCATGGACACAGATACGCAGTATTTT
-	TRBV5-1	-	TRBJ2-1	CASSSQVSSYNEQFF	TGCGCCAGCAGCTCTCAGGTTTCCTCCTACAATGAGCAGTTCTTC
-	TRBV7-9	-	TRBJ1-3	CASTSRDSGNTIYF	TGTGCCAGCACTTCAAGGGACTCTGGAAACACCATATATTTT
-	TRBV7-9	-	TRBJ1-2	CASSFQGTNGYTF	TGTGCCAGCAGCTTTCAGGGGACCAATGGCTACACCTTC
once	TRBV4-1	TRBD2	TRBJ2-1	CASSQVGTRRLYEQFF	TGCGCCAGCAGCCAAGTAGGGACTAGGAGGCTTTATGAGCAGTTCTTC
-	TRBV19	TRBD1	TRBJ1-1	CASSSTRGRTEAFF	TGTGCCAGTAGTTCCACCAGGGGGCGGACTGAAGCTTTCTTT
few	TRBV7-2	-	TRBJ1-1	CASSLVALNTEAFF	TGTGCCAGCAGCTTAGTGGCATTGAACACTGAAGCTTTCTTT
-	TRBV6-5	TRBD1	TRBJ2-7	CASRKKQGGEQYF	TGTGCCAGCAGAAAAAAACAGGGGGGCGAGCAGTACTTC
-	TRBV5-1	-	TRBJ2-3	CASSPRLPTDTQYF	TGCGCCAGCAGCCCACGATTACCTACAGATACGCAGTATTTT
-	TRBV4-1	TRBD1	TRBJ2-1	CASSQQSTGVNFF	TGCGCCAGCAGCCAACAGTCGACAGGGGTTAATTTCTTC
-	TRBV9	-	TRBJ2-7	CASSVAQQGSPYEQYF	TGTGCCAGCAGCGTAGCTCAGCAGGGAAGCCCCTACGAGCAGTACTTC
-	TRBV4-3	TRBD1	TRBJ1-1	CASSQDPGTVNTEAFF	TGCGCCAGCAGCCAAGATCCCGGGACAGTGAACACTGAAGCTTTCTTT
-	TRBV6-2/TRBV6-3	-	TRBJ1-1	CASSYRNTEAFF	TGTGCCAGCAGTTATAGAAACACTGAAGCTTTCTTT
-	TRBV6-2/TRBV6-3	-	TRBJ2-7	CASSLEGSSYEQYF	TGTGCCAGCAGTTTGGAGGGGAGCTCCTACGAGCAGTACTTC
few	TRBV7-9	-	TRBJ2-5	CASSFWTEETQYF	TGTGCCAGCAGCTTCTGGACAGAAGAGACCCAGTACTTC
-	TRBV7-6	TRBD2	TRBJ2-3	CASSQLAGATDTQYF	TGTGCCAGCAGCCAACTAGCGGGGGCCACAGATACGCAGTATTTT
-	TRBV6-1	TRBD1	TRBJ1-6	CASSQDRAFNSPLHF	TGTGCCAGCAGTCAAGACAGGGCTTTTAATTCACCCCTCCACTTT